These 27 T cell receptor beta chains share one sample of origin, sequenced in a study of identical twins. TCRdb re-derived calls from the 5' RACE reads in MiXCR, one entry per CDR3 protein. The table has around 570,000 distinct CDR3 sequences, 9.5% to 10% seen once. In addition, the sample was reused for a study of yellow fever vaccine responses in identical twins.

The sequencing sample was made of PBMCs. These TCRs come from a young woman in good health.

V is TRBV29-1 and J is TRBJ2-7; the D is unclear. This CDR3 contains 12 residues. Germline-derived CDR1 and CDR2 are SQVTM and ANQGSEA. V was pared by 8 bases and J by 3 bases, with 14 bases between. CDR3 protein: CSYCSSGYEQYF. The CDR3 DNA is TGCAGCTATTGCTCTAGTGGCTACGAGCAGTACTTC.

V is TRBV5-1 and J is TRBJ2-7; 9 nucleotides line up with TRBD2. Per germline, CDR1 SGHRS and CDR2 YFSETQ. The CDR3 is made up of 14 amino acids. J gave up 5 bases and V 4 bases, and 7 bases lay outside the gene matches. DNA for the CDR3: TGCGCCAGCAGCCCTCTAGCGGGAAACCACGAGCAGTACTTC. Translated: CASSPLAGNHEQYF. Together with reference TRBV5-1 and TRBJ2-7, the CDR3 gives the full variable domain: KAGVTQTPRYLIKTRGQQVTLSCSPISGHRSVSWYQQTPGQGLQFLFEYFSETQRNKGNFPGRFSGRQFSNSRSEMNVSTLELGDSALYLCASSPLAGNHEQYFGPGTRLTVT.

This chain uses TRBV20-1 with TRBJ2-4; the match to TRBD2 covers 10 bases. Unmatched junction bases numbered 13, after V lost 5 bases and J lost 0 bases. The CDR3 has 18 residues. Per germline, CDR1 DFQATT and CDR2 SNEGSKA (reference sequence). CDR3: CSAPGLAESNLAKNIQYF. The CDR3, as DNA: TGCAGTGCTCCCGGACTAGCGGAAAGCAATTTAGCCAAAAACATTCAGTACTTC.

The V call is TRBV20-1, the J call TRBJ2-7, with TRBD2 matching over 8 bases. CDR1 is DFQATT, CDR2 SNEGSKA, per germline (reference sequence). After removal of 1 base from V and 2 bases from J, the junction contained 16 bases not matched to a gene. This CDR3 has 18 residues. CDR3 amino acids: CSARAFNPPAGVAYEQYF. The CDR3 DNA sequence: TGCAGTGCTAGAGCGTTTAATCCCCCAGCGGGAGTTGCCTACGAGCAGTACTTC.

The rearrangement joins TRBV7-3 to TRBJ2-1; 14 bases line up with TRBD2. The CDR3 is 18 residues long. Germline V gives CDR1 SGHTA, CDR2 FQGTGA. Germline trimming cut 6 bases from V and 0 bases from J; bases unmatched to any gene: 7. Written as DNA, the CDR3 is TGTGCCAGCAGTGGACTAGCGGGGGGAAAAAGCTCCTACAATGAGCAGTTCTTC. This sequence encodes CASSGLAGGKSSYNEQFF.

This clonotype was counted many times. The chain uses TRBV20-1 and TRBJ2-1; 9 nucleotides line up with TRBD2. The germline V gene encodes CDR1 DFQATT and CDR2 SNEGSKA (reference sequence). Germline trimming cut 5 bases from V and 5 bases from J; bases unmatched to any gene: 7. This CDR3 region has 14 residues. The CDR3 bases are TGCAGTGCTGTTTTAGCGGGGGCCAACAATGAGCAGTTCTTC. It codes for CSAVLAGANNEQFF.

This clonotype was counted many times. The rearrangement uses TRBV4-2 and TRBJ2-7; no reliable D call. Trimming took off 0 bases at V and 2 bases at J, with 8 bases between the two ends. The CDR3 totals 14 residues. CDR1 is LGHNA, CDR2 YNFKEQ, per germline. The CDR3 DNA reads TGTGCCAGCAGCCAAGAACACCGAACCTACGAGCAGTACTTC. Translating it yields CASSQEHRTYEQYF.

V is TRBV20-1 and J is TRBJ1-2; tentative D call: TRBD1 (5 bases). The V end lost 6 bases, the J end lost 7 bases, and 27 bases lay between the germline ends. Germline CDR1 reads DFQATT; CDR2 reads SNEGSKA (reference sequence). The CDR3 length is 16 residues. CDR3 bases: TGCAGTGCCGACTTTCCTTTGGCAGGGTGGATTGGTGGCTACACCTTC. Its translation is CSADFPLAGWIGGYTF.

CDR3 in DNA: TGCGCCAGCAGCCAAGCAACAGCAGCCAAAAACATTCAGTACTTC. It specifies CASSQATAAKNIQYF. The chain carries TRBV4-3 and TRBJ2-4; D unresolved. Per the germline V gene, CDR1 is LGHNA and CDR2 is YSLEER. The V gene lost 1 base and the J gene lost 0 bases, with 7 bases spanning the gap. The CDR3 loop spans 15 amino acids.

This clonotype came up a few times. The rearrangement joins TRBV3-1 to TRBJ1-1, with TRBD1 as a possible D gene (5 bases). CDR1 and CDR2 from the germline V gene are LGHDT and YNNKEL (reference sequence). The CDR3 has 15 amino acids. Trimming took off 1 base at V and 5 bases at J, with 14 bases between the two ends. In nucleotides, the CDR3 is TGTGCCAGCAGCCAAGTCCGAGGGGCGCGGACTGAAGCTTTCTTT. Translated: CASSQVRGARTEAFF.

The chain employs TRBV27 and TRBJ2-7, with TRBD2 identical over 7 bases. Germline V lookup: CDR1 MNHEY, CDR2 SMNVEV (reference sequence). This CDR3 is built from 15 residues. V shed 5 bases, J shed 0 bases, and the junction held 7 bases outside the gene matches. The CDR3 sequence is CASSRSSGSSYEQYF. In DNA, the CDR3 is TGTGCCAGCAGTCGTTCTAGCGGAAGCTCCTACGAGCAGTACTTC.

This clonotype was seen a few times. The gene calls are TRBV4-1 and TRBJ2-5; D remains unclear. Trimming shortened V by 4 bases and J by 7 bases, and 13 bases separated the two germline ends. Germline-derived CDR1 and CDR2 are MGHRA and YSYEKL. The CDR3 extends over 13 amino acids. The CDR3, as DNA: TGCGCCAGCAGCCCGGACCCTTTAGTGACCCAGTACTTC. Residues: CASSPDPLVTQYF.

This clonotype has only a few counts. The CDR3 DNA reads as TGCAGTGCTAGACGAATGGGACAGGGAATCTACGAGCAGTACTTC. Its protein is CSARRMGQGIYEQYF. The chain joins TRBV20-1 to TRBJ2-7; 9 bases match TRBD1. The CDR3 extends over 15 amino acids. The germline V gene encodes CDR1 DFQATT and CDR2 SNEGSKA (reference sequence). The junction had 8 bases not matched to a gene; V was cut back by 2 bases and J by 3 bases.

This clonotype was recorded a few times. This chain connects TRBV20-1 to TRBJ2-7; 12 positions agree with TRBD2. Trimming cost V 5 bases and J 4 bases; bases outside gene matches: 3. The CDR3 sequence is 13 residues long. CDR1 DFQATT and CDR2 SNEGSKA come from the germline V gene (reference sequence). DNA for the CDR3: TGCAGTGCTTGTCTAGCGGGAGGGTACGAGCAGTACTTC. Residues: CSACLAGGYEQYF.

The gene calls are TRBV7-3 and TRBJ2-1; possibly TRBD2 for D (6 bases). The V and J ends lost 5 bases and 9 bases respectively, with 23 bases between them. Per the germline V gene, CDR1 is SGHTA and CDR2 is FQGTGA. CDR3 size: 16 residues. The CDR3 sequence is CASSNWTTLKSSEQFF. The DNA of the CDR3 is TGTGCCAGCAGCAATTGGACTACCCTTAAGTCCAGTGAGCAGTTCTTC.

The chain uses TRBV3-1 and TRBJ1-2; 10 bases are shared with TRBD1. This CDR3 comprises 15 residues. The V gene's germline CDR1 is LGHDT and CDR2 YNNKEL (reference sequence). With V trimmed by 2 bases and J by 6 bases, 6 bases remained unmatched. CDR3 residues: CASSQQGQGKHGYTF. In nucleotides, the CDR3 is TGTGCCAGCAGCCAACAGGGACAGGGGAAGCATGGCTACACCTTC.

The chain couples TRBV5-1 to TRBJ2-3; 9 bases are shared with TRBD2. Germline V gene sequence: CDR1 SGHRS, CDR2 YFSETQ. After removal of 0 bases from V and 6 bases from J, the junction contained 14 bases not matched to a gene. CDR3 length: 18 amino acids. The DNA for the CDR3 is TGCGCCAGCAGCTTGGGAAGGTCTAGCGGGGAGTACATCGATACGCAGTATTTT. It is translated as CASSLGRSSGEYIDTQYF.

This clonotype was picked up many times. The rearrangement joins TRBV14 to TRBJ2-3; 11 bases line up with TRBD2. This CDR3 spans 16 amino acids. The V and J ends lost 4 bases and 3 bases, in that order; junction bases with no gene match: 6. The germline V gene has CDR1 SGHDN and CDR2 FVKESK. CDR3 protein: CASSPTSGRRTDTQYF. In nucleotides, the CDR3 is TGTGCCAGCAGCCCAACTAGCGGGAGAAGGACAGATACGCAGTATTTT.

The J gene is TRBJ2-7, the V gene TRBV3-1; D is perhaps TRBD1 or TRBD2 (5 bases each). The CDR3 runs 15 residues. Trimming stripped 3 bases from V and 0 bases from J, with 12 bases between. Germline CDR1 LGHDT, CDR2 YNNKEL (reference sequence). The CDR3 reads CASSQTSGTSYEQYF. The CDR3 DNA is TGTGCCAGCAGCCAGACATCCGGGACCTCCTACGAGCAGTACTTC.

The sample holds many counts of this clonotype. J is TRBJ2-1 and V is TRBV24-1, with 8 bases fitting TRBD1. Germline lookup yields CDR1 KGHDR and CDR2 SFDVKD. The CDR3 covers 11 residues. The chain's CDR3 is CGTGSYNEQFF. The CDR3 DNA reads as TGTGGGACAGGGAGTTACAATGAGCAGTTCTTC.

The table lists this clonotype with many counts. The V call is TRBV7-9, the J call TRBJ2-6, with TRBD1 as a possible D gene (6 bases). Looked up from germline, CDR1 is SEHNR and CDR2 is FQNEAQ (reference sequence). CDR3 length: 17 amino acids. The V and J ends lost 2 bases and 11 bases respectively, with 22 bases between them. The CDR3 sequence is CASSLKSGQPFDYVLTF. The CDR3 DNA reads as TGTGCCAGCAGCTTAAAGTCGGGACAACCTTTTGATTACGTCCTGACTTTC.

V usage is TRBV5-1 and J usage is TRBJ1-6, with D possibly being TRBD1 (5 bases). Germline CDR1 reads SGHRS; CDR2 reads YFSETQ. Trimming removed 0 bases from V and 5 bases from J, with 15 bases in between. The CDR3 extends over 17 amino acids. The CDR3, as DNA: TGCGCCAGCAGCTTGGAGGGGCCCAATCTCAATAATTCACCCCTCCACTTT. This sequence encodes CASSLEGPNLNNSPLHF.

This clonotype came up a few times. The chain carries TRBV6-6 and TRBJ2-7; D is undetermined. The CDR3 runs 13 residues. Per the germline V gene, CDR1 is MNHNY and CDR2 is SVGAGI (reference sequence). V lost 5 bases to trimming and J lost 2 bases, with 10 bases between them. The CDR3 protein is CASSVRSTYEQYF. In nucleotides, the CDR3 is TGTGCCAGCAGTGTCAGGTCAACCTACGAGCAGTACTTC.

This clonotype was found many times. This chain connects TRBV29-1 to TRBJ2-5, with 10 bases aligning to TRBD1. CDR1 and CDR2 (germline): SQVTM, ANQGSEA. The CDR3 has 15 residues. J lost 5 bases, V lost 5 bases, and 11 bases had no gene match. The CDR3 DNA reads TGCAGCGTTTTCAGGGGGATGACAGGGGGCGAGACCCAGTACTTC. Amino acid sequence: CSVFRGMTGGETQYF.

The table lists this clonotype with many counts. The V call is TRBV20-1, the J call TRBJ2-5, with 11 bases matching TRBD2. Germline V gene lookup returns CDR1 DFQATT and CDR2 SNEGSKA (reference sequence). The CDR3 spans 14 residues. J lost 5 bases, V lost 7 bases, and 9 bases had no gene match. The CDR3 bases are TGCAGTGGTAATAGCGGGAGGGCCATGGAGACCCAGTACTTC. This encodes CSGNSGRAMETQYF.

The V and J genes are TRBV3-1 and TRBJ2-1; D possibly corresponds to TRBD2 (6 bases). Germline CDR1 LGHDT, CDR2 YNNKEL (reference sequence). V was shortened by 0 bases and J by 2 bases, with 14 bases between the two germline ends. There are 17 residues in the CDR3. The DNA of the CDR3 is TGTGCCAGCAGCCAAGAAGGTCAACTAGCAGCCTACAATGAGCAGTTCTTC. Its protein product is CASSQEGQLAAYNEQFF.

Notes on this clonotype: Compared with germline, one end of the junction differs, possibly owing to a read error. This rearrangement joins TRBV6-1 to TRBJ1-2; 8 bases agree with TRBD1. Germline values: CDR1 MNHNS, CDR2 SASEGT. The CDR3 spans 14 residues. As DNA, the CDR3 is TGTGCCAGCAGAGAAGGACAGGGCCGGGACCGCTACACCTTC. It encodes CASREGQGRDRYTF.